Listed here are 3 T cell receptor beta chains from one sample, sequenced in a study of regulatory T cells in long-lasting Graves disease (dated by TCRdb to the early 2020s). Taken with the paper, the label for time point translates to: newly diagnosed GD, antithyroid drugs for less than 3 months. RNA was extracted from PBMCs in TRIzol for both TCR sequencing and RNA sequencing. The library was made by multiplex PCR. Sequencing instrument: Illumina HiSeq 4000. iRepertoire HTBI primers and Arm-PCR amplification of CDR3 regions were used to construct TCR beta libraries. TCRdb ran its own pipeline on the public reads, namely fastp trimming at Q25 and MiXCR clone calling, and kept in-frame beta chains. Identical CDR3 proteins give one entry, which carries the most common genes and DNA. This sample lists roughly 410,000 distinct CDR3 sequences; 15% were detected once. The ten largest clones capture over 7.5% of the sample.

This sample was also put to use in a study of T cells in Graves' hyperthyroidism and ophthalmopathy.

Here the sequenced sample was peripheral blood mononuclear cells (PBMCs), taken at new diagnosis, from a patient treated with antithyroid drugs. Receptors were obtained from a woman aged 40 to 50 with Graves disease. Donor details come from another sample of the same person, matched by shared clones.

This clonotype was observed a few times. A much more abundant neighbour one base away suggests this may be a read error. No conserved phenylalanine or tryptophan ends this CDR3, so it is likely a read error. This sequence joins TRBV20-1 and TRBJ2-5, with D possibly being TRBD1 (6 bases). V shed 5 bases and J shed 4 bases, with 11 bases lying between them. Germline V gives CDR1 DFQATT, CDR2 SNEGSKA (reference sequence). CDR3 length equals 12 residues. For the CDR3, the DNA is TGCAGTGCTGACCGGGACACAGAGACCCAGTACGTC. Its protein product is CSADRDTETQYV.

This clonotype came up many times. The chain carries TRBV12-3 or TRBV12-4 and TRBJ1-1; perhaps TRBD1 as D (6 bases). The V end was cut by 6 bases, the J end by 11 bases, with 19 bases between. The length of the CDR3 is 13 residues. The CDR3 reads CASSTPGQLRAFF. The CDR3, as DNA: TGTGCCAGCAGCACCCCGGGACAATTACGGGCTTTCTTT.

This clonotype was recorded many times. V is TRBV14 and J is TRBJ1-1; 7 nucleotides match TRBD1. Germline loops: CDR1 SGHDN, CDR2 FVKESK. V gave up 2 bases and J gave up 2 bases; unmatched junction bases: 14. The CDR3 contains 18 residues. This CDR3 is CASSQPRDSGVLNTEAFF. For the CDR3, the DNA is TGTGCCAGCAGCCAACCCCGGGACAGTGGAGTTCTAAACACTGAAGCTTTCTTT.